This TCR beta chain was sequenced for a study of T cell clonality in common variable immunodeficiency. Blood came from CVID subjects not ill and not taking immunomodulatory or immunosuppressive medication. Blood samples were heparinized, roughly 4.5 to 8.5 ml per donor. This clone came up a few times. Its specificity is unknown. Read data end 3 residues before the CDR3 end; the end is taken from the germline J gene. Study-wide findings and caveats: Common variable immunodeficiency TCR beta sequences reportedly had fewer deletions and N-nucleotide insertions. Shared TCRbeta clones were fewer between CVID subjects than controls. TCRbeta clonality was increased in CVID versus healthy controls.

Trimming removed 1 base from V and 4 bases from J, with 7 bases in between. CDR1 and CDR2 from the germline V gene are SGHVS and FNYEAQ. The CDR3 is 14 amino acids. Sequencing used immunoSEQ multiplex PCR; TCRdb keeps in-frame clones, though not all of them. This set yields about 16,000 clones and no singletons; the top ten hold around 15%. Sequencing input: peripheral blood mononuclear cells. The TCR was taken from a human donor with common variable immunodeficiency. The chain carries TRBV7-6 and TRBJ2-2; D perhaps matches TRBD2 (5 bases). The CDR3 bases that were read are TGTGCCAGCAGCTTAGGAGGGTCCACCGGGGAG. Its translation: CASSLGGSTGE. The full CDR3 is CASSLGGSTGELFF.